The T cell receptor (beta chain) described here comes from a study of a mutant IDH1 vaccine in newly diagnosed glioma (dated by TCRdb to the early 2020s). Some background on the complete study: Vaccination started 4-6 weeks after radiotherapy alone, or was given together with temozolomide cycles in the groups whose treatment included chemotherapy. For exploratory analyses, longitudinal TCRB deep sequencing was carried out in around 26 treated patients wherever samples were available. Six visits were used for peripheral blood collection: V03 (baseline), V05, V07, V10, V12 and V13. The week-35 safety follow-up took place at visit V12, and the week-47 end of study took place at visit V13. Prior to enrollment, standard therapy consisting of radiotherapy alone, temozolomide alone, or radiochemotherapy with temozolomide had been administered to patients, with the combination being received by most patients. The roughly 32 treated patients were around 62% male and around 38% female, with a mean age of 40.4 years.

The library relied on the immunoSEQ multiplex PCR assay. Rearranged TCR beta chain sequences were amplified with the hsTCRB Kit following the manufacturer's protocol. TCRB libraries were sequenced on an Illumina MiSeq. Concerning the study's data processing: The kit vendor's proprietary platform handled demultiplexing, trimming and gene mapping. The table was pulled from immuneACCESS by TCRdb, which kept in-frame rearrangements only. Such tables lose some clones; where checked, under half of the loss comes from unresolved V genes, and the rest has no known cause. V and J calls and clone size follow that table, whereas D and trimming were derived from the DNA. This sample comprises roughly 56,000 clones, 75% of them detected only once. The biggest ten clones account for less than 6.5% of the sample. Findings and caveats that apply to the study as a whole: The authors noted that analyses of patient blood samples could not be reproduced because of sample limitations. Across multiple MHC alleles, vaccine-induced immune responses were seen in approximately 93% of patients. Availability determined which PBMC samples were chosen for TCRB deep sequencing. Pseudoprogression appeared unrelated to alterations in the top peripheral T cell clonotypes detected by TCRB sequencing.

Taken with the paper, the label for time point translates to: week 47, end of study. Each vaccine dose was 300 ug of a 20-mer mutant IDH1 peptide in Montanide, given subcutaneously with topical imiquimod. Patients received eight vaccinations in weeks 1, 3, 5, 7, 11, 15, 19 and 23, corresponding to visits V03 through V10. The donors had newly diagnosed IDH1-mutant astrocytomas of WHO grade 3 or 4 that showed loss of nuclear ATRX. The samples were drawn from NOA16, a multicentre, single-arm, open-label phase I trial in Germany that tested a mutant IDH1 peptide vaccine in humans for the first time. The DNeasy Blood and Tissue Kit was used to extract genomic DNA from EDTA blood for TCRB sequencing. A word on this clone: No antigen is known for it. The record has no base qualities; no much larger clone is one base away.

CDR1 and CDR2 are drawn from the germline V gene (reference sequence): PRHDT, FYEKMQ. The CDR3, from cysteine to phenylalanine, totals 14 residues. Of all the DNA, just the CDR3 is kept, 42 bases in frame from base 1. The junction shows trimming of 3 bases on V and 5 bases on J, and the gene matches do not reach 3 bases of it. The specimen was PBMCs, collected from a glioma patient whose treatment included an IDH1 peptide vaccine. This receptor was obtained from a middle-aged man with glioma. This receptor chain uses TRBV13 and TRBJ1-2; 10 central bases correspond to TRBD1. At the DNA level, the sequence is TGTGCCAGCAGCTTGGGGGACAGGGGATATGGCTACACCTTC. The encoded protein is CASSLGDRGYGYTF. Beyond the CDR3, the reference TRBV13 and TRBJ1-2 genes provide the residues; the full variable domain reads: AAGVIQSPRHLIKEKRETATLKCYPIPRHDTVYWYQQGPGQDPQFLISFYEKMQSDKGSIPDRFSAQQFSDYHSELNMSSLELGDSALYFCASSLGDRGYGYTFGSGTRLTVV.